Below, 25 T cell receptor beta chains from the same sample are listed, as sequenced in a study of T cell repertoires in cytomegalovirus infection. MiXCR was run by TCRdb on the reads, yielding one entry per CDR3 protein. Of 150,000 to 200,000 distinct CDR3 sequences listed, around 15% are singletons. Sequencing used PBMCs. All receptors derive from a human donor in good health (CMV status not recorded). Some clones in this sample may be carry-over from other donors' samples.

This clonotype showed up many times. This rearrangement joins TRBV28 to TRBJ1-1; D gene uncertain. This CDR3 region has 11 residues. The V end was cut by 2 bases, the J end by 4 bases, with 2 bases between. The germline V gene has CDR1 MDHEN and CDR2 SYDVKM. DNA of the CDR3: TGTGCCAGCAGTTTACCCACTGAAGCTTTCTTT. As protein: CASSLPTEAFF.

V gene TRBV5-6 combines with J gene TRBJ2-1; TRBD2 aligns across 7 bases. V shed 3 bases, J shed 0 bases, and the junction held 6 bases outside the gene matches. The CDR3 is 16 residues long. Germline lookup yields CDR1 SGHDT and CDR2 YYEEEE. The CDR3 bases are TGTGCCAGCAGCTGGGAGGGAGGGAGCTCCTACAATGAGCAGTTCTTC. Its protein product is CASSWEGGSSYNEQFF.

This clonotype was detected only once. The rearrangement joins TRBV28 to TRBJ2-7; D remains unclear. Germline V lookup: CDR1 MDHEN, CDR2 SYDVKM. The V and J ends lost 2 bases and 2 bases respectively, with 7 bases between them. The CDR3 has 13 amino acids. CDR3 in amino acids: CASSLLGTYEQYF. For the CDR3, the DNA is TGTGCCAGCAGTTTACTGGGAACCTACGAGCAGTACTTC.

This clonotype has ten or more counts. The V call is TRBV7-9, the J call TRBJ2-3, with 9 bases lining up with TRBD1. Germline CDR1 is SEHNR and CDR2 is FQNEAQ (reference sequence). V gave up 3 bases and J gave up 2 bases; unmatched junction bases: 6. The length of the CDR3 is 16 residues. The CDR3 region is CASSFGTGTFTDTQYF. In DNA, the CDR3 is TGTGCCAGCAGCTTCGGGACAGGGACCTTCACAGATACGCAGTATTTT.

This clonotype turned up a few times. This chain connects TRBV11-2 to TRBJ2-7, with D possibly being TRBD1 (5 bases). Germline V gives CDR1 SGHAT, CDR2 FQNNGV. The CDR3 sequence is 16 residues long. Trimming pared 6 bases from V and 0 bases from J, leaving 18 bases between. The CDR3 coding sequence is TGTGCCAGCAGGTTACCCGCGCAGGACATCTCCTACGAGCAGTACTTC. It is translated as CASRLPAQDISYEQYF.

The chain combines TRBV7-8 with TRBJ2-5, with D unresolved. From germline, CDR1 is SGHVS and CDR2 FQNEAQ. This CDR3 spans 12 amino acids. Trimming left V 7 bases short and J 5 bases short, with 11 bases between. In nucleotides, the CDR3 is TGTGCCAGCAACCCCCAGACGGAGACCCAGTACTTC. This translates into CASNPQTETQYF.

This clonotype was counted ten times or more. The rearrangement links TRBV19 to TRBJ2-4, with D perhaps TRBD1 or TRBD2 (5 bases each). The CDR3 is 14 residues long. V lost 5 bases, J lost 4 bases, and 12 bases lay in between. Per germline, CDR1 LNHDA and CDR2 SQIVND (reference sequence). CDR3 protein: CASSLGTGKNIQYF. In nucleotides, the CDR3 is TGTGCCAGTAGTCTAGGGACCGGTAAAAACATTCAGTACTTC.

This clonotype was found many times. The chain combines TRBV7-2 with TRBJ2-1, with 7 bases fitting TRBD2. The CDR3 sequence is 16 residues long. The V gene end was trimmed by 7 bases and the J gene end by 0 bases; junction bases not matched to a gene: 9. Germline V gives CDR1 SGHTA, CDR2 FQGNSA. CDR3 nucleotide sequence: TGTGCCAGCACCTCCTGGGGGGGGAGCTCCTACAATGAGCAGTTCTTC. This translates into CASTSWGGSSYNEQFF.

This clonotype showed up many times. J is TRBJ1-5 and V is TRBV19; 7 bases are a match to TRBD1. Germline values: CDR1 LNHDA, CDR2 SQIVND (reference sequence). The CDR3 runs 14 residues. Trimming at V came to 10 bases and at J to 4 bases, leaving 10 bases not matched to a gene. The CDR3 here is CATRGGGGNQPQHF. The CDR3 DNA reads as TGTGCCACCCGAGGGGGCGGCGGTAATCAGCCCCAGCATTTT.

V is TRBV12-3 or TRBV12-4 and J is TRBJ2-3, with TRBD2 matching over 8 bases. This CDR3 spans 16 amino acids. V shed 2 bases, J shed 0 bases, and the junction held 4 bases outside the gene matches. The DNA of the CDR3 is TGTGCCAGCAGTTTAAGCGGGGGCCTTAGCACAGATACGCAGTATTTT. This translates into CASSLSGGLSTDTQYF.

This clonotype occurred a few times. This chain connects TRBV19 to TRBJ2-2; D is ambiguous. Trimming cost V 0 bases and J 0 bases, with 2 bases left between them. There are 14 residues in the CDR3. Germline values: CDR1 LNHDA, CDR2 SQIVND (reference sequence). The DNA for the CDR3 is TGTGCCAGTAGTATAGATCCGAACACCGGGGAGCTGTTTTTT. As protein: CASSIDPNTGELFF. Filled out from reference TRBV19 and TRBJ2-2, the complete variable domain reads DGGITQSPKYLFRKEGQNVTLSCEQNLNHDAMYWYRQDPGQGLRLIYYSQIVNDFQKGDIAEGYSVSREKKESFPLTVTSAQKNPTAFYLCASSIDPNTGELFFGEGSRLTVL.

There are a few counts of this clonotype. The rearrangement uses TRBV6-6 and TRBJ2-5; TRBD2 matches 9 bases. This CDR3 comprises 15 residues. J was trimmed by 4 bases and V by 6 bases; bases with no gene match: 9. Germline V CDR1 and CDR2: MNHNY, SVGAGI (reference sequence). The CDR3 region is CASSPQVAGVETQYF. CDR3 bases: TGTGCCAGCAGCCCCCAGGTAGCGGGAGTAGAGACCCAGTACTTC.

This clonotype was observed many times. The chain carries TRBV6-2 or TRBV6-3 and TRBJ1-1; TRBD1 is a possible D gene (5 bases). The germline V gene has CDR1 MNHEY and CDR2 SVGEGT. V dropped 5 bases and J dropped 2 bases, with 18 bases sitting between them. The CDR3 consists of 16 residues. DNA for the CDR3: TGTGCCAGCAGTCCCAGGGAAATCAATTTTAACACTGAAGCTTTCTTT. This codes for CASSPREINFNTEAFF.

The sample holds a few counts of this clonotype. The CDR3 protein is CSARSLVGRVGHSNQPQHF. The CDR3 bases are TGCAGTGCTAGATCCCTGGTGGGTCGGGTGGGGCATAGCAATCAGCCCCAGCATTTT. V gene TRBV20-1 combines with J gene TRBJ1-5, with D tentatively TRBD1 (5 bases). The ends were cut back, 2 bases at V and 0 bases at J, with 23 bases in the middle. The length of the CDR3 is 19 residues. Germline V gene lookup returns CDR1 DFQATT and CDR2 SNEGSKA (reference sequence).

This clonotype was seen ten or more times. This chain uses TRBV6-2 or TRBV6-3 with TRBJ2-7; D is uncertain. The ends were cut back, 6 bases at V and 5 bases at J, with 26 bases in the middle. The CDR3 consists of 17 residues. Germline values: CDR1 MNHEY, CDR2 SVGEGT. The CDR3 region is CASSVGSALLALNEQYF. The CDR3 DNA follows: TGTGCCAGCAGCGTGGGAAGTGCCCTTCTGGCCCTAAACGAGCAGTACTTC.

The chain employs TRBV20-1 and TRBJ2-2, with 15 bases identical to TRBD2. Germline CDR1 DFQATT, CDR2 SNEGSKA (reference sequence). The CDR3 is 15 amino acids. CDR3 in amino acids: CSLRTSGRANGELFF. The DNA of the CDR3 is TGCAGCCTACGGACTAGCGGGAGGGCCAACGGGGAGCTGTTTTTT.

The chain carries TRBV14 and TRBJ2-5; 8 positions agree with TRBD2. The V and J ends lost 0 bases and 4 bases, in that order; junction bases with no gene match: 19. The CDR3 runs to 20 residues. From germline, CDR1 is SGHDN and CDR2 FVKESK. For the CDR3, the DNA is TGTGCCAGCAGCCAAGATCTTCTTCTCGGAGCGGGAGACCGTGGAGAGACCCAGTACTTC. Residues: CASSQDLLLGAGDRGETQYF.

This chain joins TRBV29-1 and TRBJ1-1; 7 bases agree with TRBD1. The CDR3 runs 12 residues. V shed 6 bases, J shed 4 bases, and the junction held 5 bases outside the gene matches. The germline gives CDR1 SQVTM, CDR2 ANQGSEA. The CDR3 protein is CSVYRGGTEAFF. CDR3 bases: TGCAGCGTCTACAGGGGTGGCACTGAAGCTTTCTTT.

This clonotype was seen many times. The gene calls are TRBV12-3 or TRBV12-4 and TRBJ2-3, with D perhaps being TRBD1 or TRBD2 (5 bases each). The V and J ends lost 3 bases and 0 bases respectively, with 10 bases between them. This CDR3 contains 15 residues. DNA of the CDR3: TGTGCCAGCAGTTTGGGGACCCGAAGCACAGATACGCAGTATTTT. Translated: CASSLGTRSTDTQYF.

This clonotype has only a few counts. The chain employs TRBV20-1 and TRBJ2-1, with TRBD2 identical over 8 bases. Germline V gene sequence: CDR1 DFQATT, CDR2 SNEGSKA (reference sequence). The CDR3 runs 14 residues. The V gene end was trimmed by 5 bases and the J gene end by 8 bases; junction bases not matched to a gene: 11. The CDR3, as DNA: TGCAGTGCTCCCGGGACTAGGTCTTTCGATGAGCAGTTCTTC. Amino acid sequence: CSAPGTRSFDEQFF.

The chain recombines TRBV7-2 with TRBJ1-2, with D perhaps matching TRBD1 (5 bases). Trimming stripped 7 bases from V and 8 bases from J, with 17 bases between. The CDR3 length is 13 residues. CDR1 is SGHTA, CDR2 FQGNSA, per germline. CDR3 nucleotides: TGTGCCAGCATCTCGACGGGGCGAGGGGGCTACACCTTC. This sequence encodes CASISTGRGGYTF.

The rearrangement uses TRBV5-4 and TRBJ2-5; 7 bases are a match to TRBD2. The CDR3 runs to 14 residues. V lost 3 bases to trimming and J lost 5 bases; unmatched junction nucleotides: 7. Germline V gene lookup returns CDR1 SGHNT and CDR2 YYREEE (reference sequence). CDR3 amino acids: CASSSPREAETQYF. The CDR3 nucleotides are TGTGCCAGCAGCTCGCCCCGGGAGGCGGAGACCCAGTACTTC.

This clonotype came up many times. This rearrangement joins TRBV7-2 to TRBJ1-3; D not certain. Germline V CDR1 and CDR2: SGHTA, FQGNSA. This CDR3 comprises 14 residues. The ends were cut back, 4 bases at V and 4 bases at J, with 11 bases in the middle. CDR3 sequence (DNA): TGTGCCAGCAGCTCCAGAGACCTGGGAAACACCATATATTTT. Its translation: CASSSRDLGNTIYF. Full variable domain (outside the CDR3, taken from reference TRBV7-2 and TRBJ1-3): GAGVSQSPSNKVTEKGKDVELRCDPISGHTALYWYRQSLGQGLEFLIYFQGNSAPDKSGLPSDRFSAERTGGSVSTLTIQRTQQEDSAVYLCASSSRDLGNTIYFGEGSWLTVV.

The rearrangement links TRBV7-4 to TRBJ1-1, with no clear D. The CDR3 extends over 16 amino acids. Deletions cut 3 bases from V and 1 base from J, with 15 bases between. In germline, CDR1 is SGHVT, CDR2 SQSDAQ. Here the CDR3 reads CASSFREGVTNTEAFF. The CDR3 nucleotides read TGTGCCAGCAGCTTTAGGGAGGGAGTGACGAACACTGAAGCTTTCTTT.

This clonotype was detected a few times. The rearrangement uses TRBV7-9 and TRBJ2-7, with 9 nucleotides matching TRBD1. The CDR3 loop spans 16 amino acids. The junction had 6 bases not matched to a gene; V was cut back by 1 base and J by 2 bases. The germline CDR1 and CDR2 sequences are SEHNR and FQNEAQ (reference sequence). CDR3 residues: CASSLGGQGGTYEQYF. The CDR3 nucleotides are TGTGCCAGCAGCTTAGGGGGACAGGGAGGAACCTACGAGCAGTACTTC.